This TCR beta chain is from a study of shared clonotypes between healthy human individuals. Profiling relied on immunoSEQ multiplex PCR, and the TCRdb table lists in-frame clones only, not all of them. In the table there are 2,500,000 or so clones, just over 90% of which are singletons. Findings of the study overall: The sharing of approximately 5.1% of naive CD4 clonotypes was seen across a handful of donors. Richness estimates generally favored naive over memory subsets. What limited the represented genetic and exposure-history diversity was the small number of donors.

Splitting the CD4+ cells yielded a CD45RA+ naive subset and a CD45RA-negative memory subset. The junction had 8 bases not matched to a gene; V was cut back by 4 bases and J by 4 bases. This CDR3 has 15 amino acids. Germline values: CDR1 ENHRY, CDR2 SYGVKD. As concerns this clone: The antigen is undetermined.

Material for sequencing was naive CD4+ T cells sorted from blood. Subset in this sample: CD45RA+ positively selected. The chain joins TRBV10-3 to TRBJ1-1; 8 nucleotides match TRBD1. The source is a man between 18 and 35 years old in good health. CDR3 residues: CAISAPTGEATEAFF. The CDR3 DNA sequence: TGTGCCATCAGTGCCCCGACAGGGGAGGCCACTGAAGCTTTCTTT.